The TCR beta chain described here comes from a study of blood T cell repertoires in COVID-19. Study as a whole: Samples of COVID-19 (acute and convalescent) were obtained from the United States, Italy and Spain. PBMCs, B-cell-depleted T cells, or T cells provided the cDNA or gDNA that made up the material.

Authors' data handling: From reference gene primer amplification, estimates of nucleated cell counts were derived. The method was immunoSEQ multiplex PCR; TCRdb's version includes in-frame clones alone and lacks a portion of them. V and J calls and clone size are as listed in that table; D and trimming were resolved from the DNA. The sample shows a few hundred thousand clones, around 89% of them seen only once. Germline lookup yields CDR1 SQVTM and CDR2 ANQGSEA. With V trimmed by 5 bases and J by 6 bases, 11 bases remained unmatched. CDR3 size: 15 residues. Sequences were obtained from peripheral blood. This chain connects TRBV29-1 to TRBJ2-2, with 8 bases aligning to TRBD2. The sequence was obtained from a man in his forties with acute or convalescent COVID-19. The chain's CDR3 is CSVSRAGVKAGELFF. The CDR3 coding sequence is TGCAGCGTTTCTAGAGCGGGAGTCAAGGCCGGGGAGCTGTTTTTT.